A single sample gave rise to the 22 T cell receptor beta chains below, sequenced in a study of CXCR3-negative and CXCR3-positive naive CD8 T cells. General study points: Relative to CXCR3-negative naive cells, CXCR3-positive naive cells had more hydrophobic TRB CDR3s.

These receptors' targets are unknown. With UMI labels, 5' RACE was used to prepare the TRB cDNA libraries. From the 5' RACE reads, TCRdb lists one entry per CDR3 protein and no DNA. The sample includes around 110,000 distinct CDR3 sequences. Sequencing input: naive CXCR3+ CD8+ T cells from blood. Subset specified: CD45RO-CCR7+CD27+CD95- naive CD8+ T cells expressing CXCR3 (TNR3+). These receptors originate from a human donor in good health. Some clones in this sample may be carry-over from other donors' samples.

This chain uses TRBV15 with TRBJ2-7; TCRdb proposes TRBD1, but this gene call is untestable without DNA. CDR3 length: 14 residues. Germline CDR1 LNHNV, CDR2 YYDKDF (reference sequence). This CDR3 reads CATSRVRGPGEQYF.

The chain uses TRBV20-1 and TRBJ1-1. This CDR3 region has 12 residues. Germline values: CDR1 DFQATT, CDR2 SNEGSKA (reference sequence). CDR3 amino acids: CSALSNSSPSFF.

The gene calls are TRBV20-1 and TRBJ2-7; there is no DNA to check the TCRdb D call of TRBD2. The CDR3 is 15 amino acids. Germline lookup yields CDR1 DFQATT and CDR2 SNEGSKA (reference sequence). CDR3 sequence: CSARDRLAGGYEQYF.

The chain uses TRBV29-1 and TRBJ2-1; TCRdb's assignment of TRBD2 cannot be checked, as there is no DNA. This CDR3 has 12 amino acids. Germline V gene data show CDR1 as SQVTM and CDR2 as ANQGSEA. The CDR3 sequence: CSVVGLAGLQFF.

The chain is built from TRBV19 and TRBJ1-2; TCRdb reports TRBD1, a call that lacks DNA to check it against. This CDR3 is built from 13 residues. In germline, CDR1 is LNHDA, CDR2 SQIVND (reference sequence). CDR3: CASSPRDSKGYTF.

The chain carries TRBV27 and TRBJ2-7; TCRdb gives TRBD2 as the D gene, but with no DNA this cannot be confirmed. This CDR3 has 15 amino acids. The V gene's germline CDR1 is MNHEY and CDR2 SMNVEV (reference sequence). CDR3 sequence reads: CASSPWTGSSYEQYF.

This sequence joins TRBV29-1 and TRBJ2-3. Looked up from germline, CDR1 is SQVTM and CDR2 is ANQGSEA. The CDR3 loop spans 13 amino acids. This chain's CDR3 is CSALSGYTDTQYF.

This chain joins TRBV14 and TRBJ2-5; the TCRdb D gene call, TRBD2, has no DNA to confirm it. Germline V gene lookup returns CDR1 SGHDN and CDR2 FVKESK. The length of the CDR3 is 14 residues. The CDR3 sequence is CASSPRGRQETQYF.

This chain joins TRBV7-6 and TRBJ2-2; the TCRdb D gene call, TRBD1, has no DNA to confirm it. The CDR3 sequence is 15 residues long. Germline-derived CDR1 and CDR2 are SGHVS and FNYEAQ. CDR3: CASSLGWTGTGELFF.

This sequence joins TRBV7-9 and TRBJ1-1. CDR3 length equals 14 residues. Germline V gives CDR1 SEHNR, CDR2 FQNEAQ (reference sequence). CDR3 sequence: CASSLLSENTEAFF. Full variable domain (outside the CDR3, taken from reference TRBV7-9 and TRBJ1-1): DTGVSQNPRHKITKRGQNVTFRCDPISEHNRLYWYRQTLGQGPEFLTYFQNEAQLEKSRLLSDRFSAERPKGSFSTLEIQRTEQGDSAMYLCASSLLSENTEAFFGQGTRLTVV.

The rearrangement uses TRBV15 and TRBJ2-1; the TCRdb D gene call, TRBD1, has no DNA to confirm it. There are 13 residues in the CDR3. CDR1 and CDR2 from the germline V gene are LNHNV and YYDKDF (reference sequence). CDR3 residues: CATSRTDYNEQFF.

The chain is built from TRBV5-1 and TRBJ2-1; the D call of TRBD1 rests on TCRdb alone, since no DNA is present to check it. This CDR3 is 14 amino acids long. Germline V gene lookup returns CDR1 SGHRS and CDR2 YFSETQ. The CDR3 is CASSLQGAYNEQFF.

This chain links TRBV7-2 with TRBJ2-2; TCRdb's D call, TRBD1, is unchecked because there is no DNA. CDR1 is SGHTA, CDR2 FQGNSA, per germline. The CDR3 covers 12 residues. The CDR3 loop reads CALSPVTGELFF.

The gene calls are TRBV20-1 and TRBJ2-7; TCRdb's D call, TRBD1, is unchecked because there is no DNA. The CDR3 loop spans 12 amino acids. The V gene's germline CDR1 is DFQATT and CDR2 SNEGSKA (reference sequence). CDR3 sequence reads: CSARDQGYEQYF.

The chain has TRBV10-3 and TRBJ2-5; TCRdb returns TRBD2, unconfirmable since there is no DNA. Per germline, CDR1 ENHRY and CDR2 SYGVKD. The CDR3 covers 18 residues. CDR3 sequence: CAISESGTSGSTTETQYF.

The rearrangement joins TRBV2 to TRBJ2-1; TCRdb selects TRBD1, and the lack of DNA leaves this call unchecked. The CDR3 runs 14 residues. Germline CDR1 reads SNHLY; CDR2 reads FYNNEI. The CDR3 reads CASSERFPGDEQFF. The full variable domain, its missing parts supplied by reference TRBV2 and TRBJ2-1, is EPEVTQTPSHQVTQMGQEVILRCVPISNHLYFYWYRQILGQKVEFLVSFYNNEISEKSEIFDDQFSVERPDGSNFTLKIRSTKLEDSAMYFCASSERFPGDEQFFGPGTRLTVL.

The chain employs TRBV6-2 or TRBV6-3 and TRBJ1-5. This CDR3 has 14 amino acids. Germline CDR1 MNHEY, CDR2 SVGEGT. CDR3 amino acids: CASSYSIGNQPQHF.

V usage is TRBV4-3 and J usage is TRBJ1-1; as DNA is missing, the TRBD1 call by TCRdb cannot be tested. This CDR3 spans 17 amino acids. Germline V gene sequence: CDR1 LGHNA, CDR2 YSLEER. The CDR3 reads CASSQGGGHFMNTEAFF.

The J gene is TRBJ1-2, the V gene TRBV27; TCRdb's D gene call, TRBD1, goes unchecked for lack of DNA. Germline V gene sequence: CDR1 MNHEY, CDR2 SMNVEV (reference sequence). The CDR3 sequence is 12 residues long. CDR3 loop: CASSALGDGYTF.

J is TRBJ1-2 and V is TRBV7-9; TCRdb returns TRBD1, unconfirmable since there is no DNA. The CDR3 is made up of 17 amino acids. Germline CDR1 reads SEHNR; CDR2 reads FQNEAQ (reference sequence). CDR3 region: CASSSTIDRGRSYGYTF.

The gene calls are TRBV13 and TRBJ2-5. The CDR3 covers 14 residues. The germline V gene has CDR1 PRHDT and CDR2 FYEKMQ (reference sequence). CDR3 in amino acids: CASSTRRDQETQYF.

The V and J genes are TRBV6-5 and TRBJ2-1; TCRdb indicates TRBD2, and absent DNA this call remains unverified. Germline CDR1 reads MNHEY; CDR2 reads SVGAGI. CDR3 length equals 18 residues. CDR3 sequence reads: CASSYFDSGGSDYNEQFF.